Listed below are T cell receptor beta chains from one sample, sequenced in a study of cytomegalovirus exposure and HLA in healthy donors. Some clones are missing from TCRdb's copy, which holds only in-frame ones; the method was immunoSEQ multiplex PCR. The sample's table shows about 110,000 clones. Sequencing was performed on PBMCs. Receptor source: a man between 50 and 59 years old in good health and CMV-seronegative. Each CDR3 is given with its conserved first and last residue. A D gene is named only where the DNA matches it firmly.

J,V,D,DNA,CDR3
TRBJ2-7,TRBV15,TRBD1,TGTGCCACCAGCAGAGCGGGACAGGGCATCGCCTACGAGCAGTACTTC,CATSRAGQGIAYEQYF
TRBJ1-5,TRBV4-1,TRBD1,TGCGCCAGCAGCCAAGCAGAGGACAGGGGACTCCCTCAGCCCCAGCATTTT,CASSQAEDRGLPQPQHF
TRBJ1-3,TRBV19,TRBD1,TGTGCCAGTAGTATTTTCACAGGGGGATCTGGAAACACCATATATTTT,CASSIFTGGSGNTIYF
TRBJ2-3,TRBV28,TRBD2,TGTGCCAGCAGTTTATCAGGGAGGGGCACAGATACGCAGTATTTT,CASSLSGRGTDTQYF
TRBJ2-7,TRBV7-9,NA,TGTGCCAGCAGCTCGGGGGACTCGTCCTACGAGCAGTACTTC,CASSSGDSSYEQYF
TRBJ1-2,TRBV18,TRBD1,TGTGCCAGCTCAGGTCCGGGACAGAACTATGGCTACACCTTC,CASSGPGQNYGYTF
TRBJ2-4,TRBV11-2,NA,TGTGCCAGCAGCTCGACAGCGTCAAACATTCAGTACTTC,CASSSTASNIQYF
TRBJ2-6,TRBV5-6,NA,TGTGCCAGCAGCTTGGGAGTCTCTGGGGCCAACGTCCTGACTTTC,CASSLGVSGANVLTF
TRBJ2-3,TRBV13,NA,TGTGCCAGCAGCTTTAGGCAGGCAAAGGGGGATACGCAGTATTTT,CASSFRQAKGDTQYF
TRBJ1-2,TRBV6-5,TRBD1,TGTGCCAGCAGTTACCGGGACAGCTATGGCTACACCTTC,CASSYRDSYGYTF
TRBJ2-2,TRBV4-3,NA,TGCGCCAGCAGCCAAGATCGGGGTGGCACCGGGGAGCTGTTTTTT,CASSQDRGGTGELFF
TRBJ1-2,TRBV7-9,NA,TGTGCCAGCAGCCCATACTATGGCTACACCTTC,CASSPYYGYTF
TRBJ2-7,TRBV6-1,NA,TGTGCCAGCAGCGAGGGGGGGACATACATCTACGAGCAGTACTTC,CASSEGGTYIYEQYF
TRBJ1-1,TRBV5-1,NA,TGCGCCAGCAGCTCCCGACAAAACAACACTGAAGCTTTCTTT,CASSSRQNNTEAFF
TRBJ2-5,TRBV29-1,TRBD2,TGCAGTTCCGGGCGGGAGGGAGGTGAGACCCAGTACTTC,CSSGREGGETQYF
TRBJ1-1,TRBV20-1,NA,TGCAGTGCTAGTAGGCAGGAGGGGGCTTTCTTT,CSASRQEGAFF
TRBJ2-5,TRBV6-6,TRBD1,TGTGCCAGCAGGCAGGGACAGGGAGGTTTTCGGACCCAGTACTTC,CASRQGQGGFRTQYF
TRBJ1-1,TRBV9,NA,TGTGCCAGCAGCGTACAGGGGACTAGGAACACTGAAGCTTTCTTT,CASSVQGTRNTEAFF
TRBJ2-7,TRBV6-5,NA,TGTGCCAGCAGTTACTCGACAGGACACCAGAACTACGAGCAGTACTTC,CASSYSTGHQNYEQYF
TRBJ1-2,TRBV9,TRBD1,TGTGCCAGCCGAGCAGGGACAGGGTTCTATGGCTACACCTTC,CASRAGTGFYGYTF
TRBJ1-2,TRBV29-1,TRBD1,TGCAGCGTTGGGGACAGGGGAGATGGCTACACCTTC,CSVGDRGDGYTF
TRBJ2-7,TRBV7-3,TRBD2,TGTGCCAGCAGCTTAACTAGGACTAGCGTGTACGAGCAGTACTTC,CASSLTRTSVYEQYF
TRBJ1-5,TRBV19,NA,TGTGCCAGTAGCCCTGGGGGGTGGGATCAGCCCCAGCATTTT,CASSPGGWDQPQHF
TRBJ2-7,TRBV5-1,TRBD1,TGCGCCAGCAGCGCAGACCCGGACAGGTGGGTGTACGAGCAGTACTTC,CASSADPDRWVYEQYF
TRBJ1-3,TRBV5-1,NA,TGCGCCAGCAGCTTACAGAGTCTCTCTGGAAACACCATATATTTT,CASSLQSLSGNTIYF
TRBJ2-2,TRBV9,TRBD1,TGTGCCAGCAGCTCCCGACAGGGTAGTCCCGGGGAGCTGTTTTTT,CASSSRQGSPGELFF
TRBJ1-1,TRBV19,NA,TGTGCCAGTAGCCTAGGGAAGGGCACCGGGGACACTGAAGCTTTCTTT,CASSLGKGTGDTEAFF
TRBJ2-7,TRBV11-2,NA,TGTGCCAGCAGCCCTCCGGGAGCGGTCTGGGAGCAGTACTTC,CASSPPGAVWEQYF
TRBJ2-1,TRBV14,TRBD2,TGTGCCAGCAGGCCAATAATAGCGGGAGCTCCCTTTAATGAGCAGTTCTTC,CASRPIIAGAPFNEQFF
TRBJ2-7,TRBV27,NA,TGTGCCAGCAGTCAGGCCTACAGGGACTACGAGCAGTACTTC,CASSQAYRDYEQYF
TRBJ2-1,TRBV5-1,NA,TGCGCCAGCAGTCTCGGGGGGCTATACAATGAGCAGTTCTTC,CASSLGGLYNEQFF
TRBJ2-3,TRBV4-1,TRBD2,TGCGCCAGCAGCCAAGCGCTAGCGGGGGGATTGATTACGCAGTATTTT,CASSQALAGGLITQYF
TRBJ2-1,TRBV27,TRBD2,TGTGCCAGCAGTTTATATCGAGGCGAGCGGGGCCCGTACAATGAGCAGTTCTTC,CASSLYRGERGPYNEQFF
TRBJ1-5,TRBV19,NA,TGTGCCAGTAGTTGGTCCCGGCAGGACTATCAGCCCCAGCATTTT,CASSWSRQDYQPQHF
TRBJ1-1,TRBV18,NA,TGTGCCAGCTCACGGGCAGGTGGGAACACTGAAGCTTTCTTT,CASSRAGGNTEAFF
TRBJ2-1,TRBV7-3,TRBD2,TGTGCCAGCAGCACCTCCGGGACTAGTGCGTCTGAGCAGTTCTTC,CASSTSGTSASEQFF
TRBJ1-6,TRBV4-3,TRBD1,TGCGCCAGCAGCCAAACGCCAGGGGGCGGTTATAATTCACCCCTCCACTTT,CASSQTPGGGYNSPLHF
TRBJ1-2,TRBV7-8,NA,TGTGCCAGCAGCCCCACAGCCCTTTCCTATGGCTACACCTTC,CASSPTALSYGYTF
TRBJ2-5,TRBV15,NA,TGTGCCACCAGCAGAGACGCGGGGGCCTACCAAGAGACCCAGTACTTC,CATSRDAGAYQETQYF
TRBJ1-1,TRBV7-9,TRBD1,TGTGCCAGCAGCTCACAGGGGGGCACTGAAGCTTTCTTT,CASSSQGGTEAFF
TRBJ2-3,TRBV4-1,NA,TGCGCCAGCAGCCAACTTGGGACTGGGAGGGATACGCAGTATTTT,CASSQLGTGRDTQYF
TRBJ2-7,TRBV4-1,NA,TGCGCCAGCAGCCACATGACAGGCGAGCAGTACTTC,CASSHMTGEQYF
TRBJ2-7,TRBV6-5,TRBD2,TGTGCCAGCAGTCCCGGGAGGACCGGCTCCTACGAGCAGTACTTC,CASSPGRTGSYEQYF
TRBJ2-2,TRBV7-2,TRBD1,TGTGCCAGCAGCTTACGGACAGGGGGCAGCACCGGGGAGCTGTTTTTT,CASSLRTGGSTGELFF
TRBJ1-2,TRBV15,TRBD1,TGTGCCACCAGCAGAAGGACAGGGGCGTACGATGGCTACACCTTC,CATSRRTGAYDGYTF
TRBJ2-1,TRBV7-2,NA,TGTGCCAGCAGCTTAGCGACACGCTACCCCAATGAGCAGTTCTTC,CASSLATRYPNEQFF
TRBJ1-3,TRBV7-9,NA,TGTGCCAGCAGCTTCGGACAGCTCTCTGGAAACACCATATATTTT,CASSFGQLSGNTIYF
TRBJ2-1,TRBV7-8,NA,TGTGCCAGCAGCTTCCCCCGAGGAGGGAGCTCCTACAATGAGCAGTTCTTC,CASSFPRGGSSYNEQFF
TRBJ1-2,TRBV5-1,TRBD1,TGCGCCAGCTCACCTCTAGACGGACAGGGGAACTATGGCTACACCTTC,CASSPLDGQGNYGYTF
TRBJ2-5,TRBV5-1,TRBD2,TGCGCCAGCAGCTTGGGTTCGGCTAGCGGGCAAGAGACCCAGTACTTC,CASSLGSASGQETQYF
TRBJ1-5,TRBV7-2,NA,TGTGCCAGCAGCCTAGACAGTAGCAATCAGCCCCAGCATTTT,CASSLDSSNQPQHF
TRBJ2-5,TRBV7-9,TRBD1,TGTGCCAGCAGCCCCCCGACAGGGACAGAGACCCAGTACTTC,CASSPPTGTETQYF
TRBJ1-1,TRBV18,TRBD1,TGTGCCAGCTCACGGGGGGACAGAATGAACACTGAAGCTTTCTTT,CASSRGDRMNTEAFF